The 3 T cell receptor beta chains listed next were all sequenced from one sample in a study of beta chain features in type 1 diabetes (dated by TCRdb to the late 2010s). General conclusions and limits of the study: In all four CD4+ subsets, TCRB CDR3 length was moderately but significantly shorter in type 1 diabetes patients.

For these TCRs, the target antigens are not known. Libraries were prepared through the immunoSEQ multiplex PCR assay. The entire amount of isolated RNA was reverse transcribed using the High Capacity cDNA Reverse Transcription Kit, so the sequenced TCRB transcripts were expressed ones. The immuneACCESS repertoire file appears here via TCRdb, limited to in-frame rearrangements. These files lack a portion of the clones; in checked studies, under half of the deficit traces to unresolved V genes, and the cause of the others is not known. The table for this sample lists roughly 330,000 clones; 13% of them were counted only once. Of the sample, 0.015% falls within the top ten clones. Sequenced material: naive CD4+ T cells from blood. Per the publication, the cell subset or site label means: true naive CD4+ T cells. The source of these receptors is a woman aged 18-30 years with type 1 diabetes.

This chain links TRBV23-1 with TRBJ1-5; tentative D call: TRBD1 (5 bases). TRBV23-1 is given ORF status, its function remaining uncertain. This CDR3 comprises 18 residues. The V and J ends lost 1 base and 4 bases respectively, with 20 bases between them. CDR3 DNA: TGCGCCAGCAGTCAATTGTGCAGGGAGGAATATAGAAATCAGCCCCAGCATTTT. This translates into CASSQLCREEYRNQPQHF.

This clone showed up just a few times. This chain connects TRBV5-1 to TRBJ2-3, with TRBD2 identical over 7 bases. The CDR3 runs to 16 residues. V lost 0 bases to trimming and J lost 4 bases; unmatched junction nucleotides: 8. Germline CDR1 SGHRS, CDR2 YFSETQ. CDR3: CASSLGLLARPDTQYF. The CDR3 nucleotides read TGCGCCAGCAGCTTGGGTTTACTAGCGAGACCAGATACGCAGTATTTT.

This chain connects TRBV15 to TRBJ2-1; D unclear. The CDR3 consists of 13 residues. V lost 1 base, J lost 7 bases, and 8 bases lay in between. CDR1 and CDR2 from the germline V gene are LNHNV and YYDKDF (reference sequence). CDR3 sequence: CATSRARWNEQFF. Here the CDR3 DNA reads TGTGCCACCAGCAGAGCCAGGTGGAATGAGCAGTTCTTC.